This T cell receptor beta chain was profiled in a study of response to subunit inactivated influenza vaccine. TCRdb recomputed calls from the RT-PCR reads with MiXCR, one row per CDR3 protein. The table records just under 550,000 distinct CDR3 sequences, approximately 20% of them present only once. The germline V gene encodes CDR1 KGHSH and CDR2 LQKENI. Trimming took 0 bases from V and 4 from J, leaving 8 bases between them. There are 14 residues in the CDR3. This same sample was also taken into another study, of T cells expressing NK-cell markers. This second report adds: For TCR beta, cDNA was produced by 5'RACE template switching with UMIs. The authors derived TCR beta repertoires from sorted CD3+CD56+NKG2C+, CD3+CD56+NKG2C- and CD3+CD56-NKG2C+ T cells. With respect to HCMV, seven of the eight sequenced donors were seropositive, and one was seronegative. Certain NKG2C+ T cell clones were expanded, and their HCMV specificity remained unclear.

This specimen was CD4+ T cells sorted from PBMCs, taken approximately 12 days after vaccination. The TCR sequence derives from a man aged 50 to 60 who received an inactivated influenza vaccine. This sequence joins TRBV18 and TRBJ2-3, with D unresolved. The CDR3 loop is CASSPPVSPDTQYF. Written as DNA, the CDR3 is TGTGCCAGCTCACCACCTGTCTCGCCAGATACGCAGTATTTT.